This T cell receptor beta chain was found in a study of blood T cell repertoires in COVID-19. Turning to the study itself: Both acute and convalescent COVID-19 samples were obtained from the United States, Italy and Spain. PBMCs, B-cell-depleted T cells, or T cells provided the cDNA or gDNA that made up the material.

V was clipped by 1 base and J by 1 base; unmatched bases: 5. The CDR3 length is 17 residues. Germline CDR1 and CDR2: LGHNA and YNFKEQ. Per the study methods: Amplification of reference gene primers provided the estimated nucleated cell counts. Clones were sequenced by immunoSEQ multiplex PCR, and TCRdb holds only the in-frame ones, with some missing. V, J and clone size are those of that table, while D and trimming were read from the DNA. The sample gives roughly 100,000 clones, roughly 79% of which show up once; roughly 4.8% is in the top ten. This clone was detected once. Followed over time, Seattle patients had been enrolled while infection was active.

This chain connects TRBV4-2 to TRBJ1-5; 9 bases are a match to TRBD1. This TCR was recovered from an older man with COVID-19, enrolled during active disease. The material sequenced was peripheral blood. CDR3 nucleotide sequence: TGTGCCAGCAGCCAAGGATCGGGGACAGGGAGCAATCAGCCCCAGCATTTT. This translates into CASSQGSGTGSNQPQHF.